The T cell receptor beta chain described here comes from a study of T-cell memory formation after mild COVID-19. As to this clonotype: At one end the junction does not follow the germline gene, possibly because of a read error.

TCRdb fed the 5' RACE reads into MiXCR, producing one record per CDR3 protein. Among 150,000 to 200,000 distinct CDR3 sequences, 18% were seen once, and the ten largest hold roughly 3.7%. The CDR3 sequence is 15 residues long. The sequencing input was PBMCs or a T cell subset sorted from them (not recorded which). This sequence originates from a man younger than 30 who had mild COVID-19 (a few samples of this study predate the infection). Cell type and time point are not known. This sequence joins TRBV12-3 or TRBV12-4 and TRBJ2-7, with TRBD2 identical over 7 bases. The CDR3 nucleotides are TGTGCCAGCAGTGTAGCGGGTTTAGGGACCTACGAGCAGTACTTC. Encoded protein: CASSVAGLGTYEQYF.